This T cell receptor beta chain was captured by sequencing in a study of T cell repertoires in cytomegalovirus infection. The CDR3 covers 12 residues. Per the germline V gene, CDR1 is SGHVS and CDR2 is FQNEAQ. Trimming left V 5 bases short and J 5 bases short, with 9 bases between. General observations from the study: CMV-specific TCR beta clonotypes restricted by HLA-C were the ones dominating the ex vivo response.

In this sample, this clonotype turned up many times. What it recognizes is unknown. MiXCR, applied by TCRdb to the reads, yields one record per CDR3 protein. The table lists more than 400,000 distinct CDR3 sequences, around a quarter of them singletons. The origin of this receptor is a human donor in good health (CMV status not recorded). Some clones in this sample may be carry-over from other donors' samples. Sequencing was performed on PBMCs. The genes are TRBV7-8 and TRBJ2-5, with unresolved D. The CDR3 nucleotides are TGTGCCAGCAGCCCTGACTGGGAGACCCAGTACTTC. Protein product: CASSPDWETQYF.